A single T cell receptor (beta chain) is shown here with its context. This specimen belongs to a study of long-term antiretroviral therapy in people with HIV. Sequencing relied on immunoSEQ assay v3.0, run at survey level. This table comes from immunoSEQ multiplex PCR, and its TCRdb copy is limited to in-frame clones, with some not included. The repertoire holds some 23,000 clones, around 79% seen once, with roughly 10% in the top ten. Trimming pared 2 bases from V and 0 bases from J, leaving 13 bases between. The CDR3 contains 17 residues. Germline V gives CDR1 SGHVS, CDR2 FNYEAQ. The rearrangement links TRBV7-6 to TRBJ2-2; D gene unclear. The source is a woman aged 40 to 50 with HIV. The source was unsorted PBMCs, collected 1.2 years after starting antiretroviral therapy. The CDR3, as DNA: TGTGCCAGCAGCTTAAGCCCCGATGGAGCGAACACCGGGGAGCTGTTTTTT. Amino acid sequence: CASSLSPDGANTGELFF. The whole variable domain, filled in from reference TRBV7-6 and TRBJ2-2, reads GAGVSQSPRYKVTKRGQDVALRCDPISGHVSLYWYRQALGQGPEFLTYFNYEAQQDKSGLPNDRFSAERPEGSISTLTIQRTEQRDSAMYRCASSLSPDGANTGELFFGEGSRLTVL.